This passage covers 32 T cell receptor beta chains from one sample sequenced in a study of tumor-infiltrating lymphocytes in localized non-small cell lung cancer. Generated by immunoSEQ multiplex PCR, the TCRdb table keeps only in-frame clones and is missing some. This table holds about 16,000 clones, roughly 69% found once. Sequenced: lung tumor tissue. The receptors stem from a human donor with non-small cell lung cancer.

This clone was seen a handful of times. This chain links TRBV4-1 with TRBJ1-4; D is undetermined. Germline lookup yields CDR1 MGHRA and CDR2 YSYEKL. The V and J ends lost 4 bases and 5 bases respectively, with 11 bases between them. The CDR3 has 14 residues. CDR3 residues: CASSLPTQNEKLFF. For the CDR3, the DNA is TGCGCCAGCAGCCTTCCGACCCAAAATGAAAAACTGTTTTTT.

This clone counts as medium-sized. The chain joins TRBV5-1 to TRBJ1-6, with 11 bases identical to TRBD1. The CDR3 loop spans 17 amino acids. V lost 3 bases to trimming and J lost 10 bases; unmatched junction nucleotides: 12. CDR1 is SGHRS, CDR2 YFSETQ, per germline. The CDR3 DNA reads as TGCGCCAGCAGCTCCGGACAGGGGGCCAGTTCCGGGTCACCCCTCCACTTT. Its translation: CASSSGQGASSGSPLHF.

Only one count was recorded for this clone. J is TRBJ2-7 and V is TRBV27; TRBD1 matches 11 bases. From germline, CDR1 is MNHEY and CDR2 SMNVEV (reference sequence). The V and J ends lost 6 bases and 6 bases, in that order; junction bases with no gene match: 7. The CDR3 is 14 residues long. CDR3 nucleotide sequence: TGTGCCAGCAGGCCCGGGACAGGGGGTGGCGAGCAGTACTTC. Translating it yields CASRPGTGGGEQYF.

The chain has TRBV10-3 and TRBJ2-2; 8 bases match TRBD2. Germline trimming cut 3 bases from V and 5 bases from J; bases unmatched to any gene: 5. The CDR3 spans 15 residues. Germline assignment: CDR1 ENHRY and CDR2 SYGVKD. In nucleotides, the CDR3 is TGTGCCATCAGTGAACGGGAGGGCCGGACCGGGGAGCTGTTTTTT. It is translated as CAISEREGRTGELFF.

The V gene is TRBV5-1, the J gene TRBJ2-7; 10 bases match TRBD2. The CDR3 is 16 residues long. CDR1 and CDR2 (germline): SGHRS, YFSETQ. V lost 3 bases to trimming and J lost 2 bases; unmatched junction nucleotides: 8. This CDR3 is CASSWTASGGTYEQYF. The CDR3 DNA follows: TGCGCCAGCAGCTGGACGGCTAGCGGGGGAACCTACGAGCAGTACTTC. The full variable domain, in which reference TRBV5-1 and TRBJ2-7 provide the parts outside the CDR3, is KAGVTQTPRYLIKTRGQQVTLSCSPISGHRSVSWYQQTPGQGLQFLFEYFSETQRNKGNFPGRFSGRQFSNSRSEMNVSTLELGDSALYLCASSWTASGGTYEQYFGPGTRLTVT.

The V gene is TRBV4-3, the J gene TRBJ2-1; D possibly corresponds to TRBD2 (5 bases). The V gene lost 4 bases and the J gene lost 4 bases, with 17 bases spanning the gap. The CDR3 length is 16 residues. The germline V gene has CDR1 LGHNA and CDR2 YSLEER. The CDR3 loop reads CASSPVDRRDYNEQFF. For the CDR3, the DNA is TGCGCCAGCAGCCCTGTGGACCGACGGGATTACAATGAGCAGTTCTTC.

This clone appeared a single time. The gene calls are TRBV6-5 and TRBJ1-1; D unclear. The CDR3 is 13 amino acids. V was clipped by 7 bases and J by 2 bases, with 11 bases between them. Germline V gene sequence: CDR1 MNHEY, CDR2 SVGAGI. The CDR3 region has the DNA TGTGCCAGCATTTCTGGGAGCAACACTGAAGCTTTCTTT. It translates to CASISGSNTEAFF.

For the CDR3, the DNA is TGTGCCAGCAGCGTAACGGCTCAGGGGTATGAGCAGTTCTTC. It is translated as CASSVTAQGYEQFF. The chain employs TRBV9 and TRBJ2-1; maybe TRBD1 (6 bases). V lost 1 base and J lost 8, with 13 bases in between. The CDR3 length is 14 residues. Germline-derived CDR1 and CDR2 are SGDLS and YYNGEE.

This chain links TRBV13 with TRBJ2-1, with 14 positions matching TRBD2. Germline lookup yields CDR1 PRHDT and CDR2 FYEKMQ (reference sequence). Trimming at V came to 4 bases and at J to 8 bases, leaving 4 bases not matched to a gene. The CDR3 sequence is 15 residues long. CDR3 protein: CASSSGTSGRHEQFF. In DNA, the CDR3 is TGTGCCAGCAGCTCCGGGACTAGCGGGAGACATGAGCAGTTCTTC.

This clone was detected a few times. The chain combines TRBV10-3 with TRBJ2-2; no clear D gene. Trimming shortened V by 0 bases and J by 7 bases, and 6 bases separated the two germline ends. Germline values: CDR1 ENHRY, CDR2 SYGVKD. This CDR3 is 13 amino acids long. The CDR3 loop is CAISESMNGELFF. The CDR3, as DNA: TGTGCCATCAGTGAGTCGATGAACGGGGAGCTGTTTTTT.

This clone has just one count. This chain connects TRBV5-1 to TRBJ2-7, with D perhaps given as TRBD1 or TRBD2 (5 bases each). V lost 4 bases, J lost 3 bases, and 17 bases lay in between. This CDR3 is built from 15 residues. Germline loops: CDR1 SGHRS, CDR2 YFSETQ. The CDR3 spells CASSRIGALSYEQYF. In nucleotides, the CDR3 is TGCGCCAGCAGCCGAATCGGGGCCTTGAGCTACGAGCAGTACTTC.

The CDR3 protein is CASSYKTGGEYYEQYF. DNA for the CDR3: TGTGCCAGCAGCTACAAGACAGGGGGCGAATACTACGAGCAGTACTTC. V usage is TRBV5-4 and J usage is TRBJ2-7; 10 bases map to TRBD1. The trim removed 3 bases at V and 3 bases at J, leaving 9 bases unmatched. CDR1 SGHNT and CDR2 YYREEE come from the germline V gene (reference sequence). This CDR3 is 16 amino acids long.

The CDR3 spells CATRQGARAFF. The DNA for the CDR3 is TGTGCCACCCGACAGGGGGCGCGTGCTTTCTTT. The J gene is TRBJ1-1, the V gene TRBV6-5; 10 bases fit TRBD1. CDR3 length equals 11 residues. Germline trimming cut 10 bases from V and 11 bases from J; bases unmatched to any gene: 7. Germline V lookup: CDR1 MNHEY, CDR2 SVGAGI.

This clone has just a few counts. The CDR3 region is CSASQDEKLFF. The CDR3 DNA reads TGCAGTGCTAGTCAGGATGAAAAACTGTTTTTT. This chain uses TRBV20-1 with TRBJ1-4; D ambiguous. The CDR3 consists of 11 residues. Germline-derived CDR1 and CDR2 are DFQATT and SNEGSKA (reference sequence). Trimming took off 3 bases at V and 6 bases at J, with 5 bases between the two ends.

This clone was seen a few times. V is TRBV11-3 and J is TRBJ2-7, with TRBD1 identical over 7 bases. The V segment lost 5 bases and the J segment 6 bases; nucleotides outside the gene matches: 7. Germline lookup yields CDR1 SGHNT and CDR2 YENEEA. The CDR3 sequence is 13 residues long. CDR3: CASSPRTGSEQYF. The CDR3 DNA is TGTGCCAGCAGCCCCCGGACAGGTTCCGAGCAGTACTTC.

The rearrangement uses TRBV11-2 and TRBJ2-5; the D call may be TRBD1 or TRBD2 (5 bases each). The germline gives CDR1 SGHAT, CDR2 FQNNGV. The CDR3 is 13 amino acids. V was cut by 5 bases and J by 5 bases, with 12 bases left in between. The CDR3 coding sequence is TGTGCCAGCAGCCGGGACCGGGCGGAGACCCAGTACTTC. The encoded protein is CASSRDRAETQYF.

The rearrangement links TRBV18 to TRBJ1-1, with no clear D. CDR3 length: 16 residues. With 3 bases removed from V and 1 base from J, the gap between germline ends came to 15 bases. Germline V gene data show CDR1 as KGHSH and CDR2 as LQKENI. As DNA, the CDR3 is TGTGCCAGCTCACCCCCGACTCCGGGGAAGAACACTGAAGCTTTCTTT. Its protein is CASSPPTPGKNTEAFF. Together with reference TRBV18 and TRBJ1-1, the CDR3 gives the full variable domain: NAGVMQNPRHLVRRRGQEARLRCSPMKGHSHVYWYRQLPEEGLKFMVYLQKENIIDESGMPKERFSAEFPKEGPSILRIQQVVRGDSAAYFCASSPPTPGKNTEAFFGQGTRLTVV.

This clone was picked up a small number of times. The V and J genes are TRBV27 and TRBJ2-7; D ambiguous. The germline V gene has CDR1 MNHEY and CDR2 SMNVEV (reference sequence). The CDR3 is 15 residues long. V was pared by 6 bases and J by 2 bases, with 17 bases between. In nucleotides, the CDR3 is TGTGCCAGCAGCCGTAACCCGGGCCTACCCTACGAGCAGTACTTC. Translation gives CASSRNPGLPYEQYF.

The rearrangement links TRBV2 to TRBJ2-7; D is uncertain. The length of the CDR3 is 14 residues. Trimming removed 6 bases at V and 0 bases at J, with 12 bases between. Germline-derived CDR1 and CDR2 are SNHLY and FYNNEI. In DNA form, the CDR3 reads TGTGCCAGCAGAACGGACGTGAGCTCCTACGAGCAGTACTTC. This encodes CASRTDVSSYEQYF.

The chain recombines TRBV18 with TRBJ1-4; a weak D match, TRBD1 (5 bases). CDR3 length: 13 residues. Between the trimmed V and J ends, which lost 1 base and 6 bases, there was a span of 6 bases. Germline assignment: CDR1 KGHSH and CDR2 LQKENI. The CDR3 sequence: CASSPQQDEKLFF. The CDR3 nucleotides are TGTGCCAGCTCACCACAACAGGATGAAAAACTGTTTTTT.

Here the CDR3 reads CAWGSVGLSIYEQYF. In DNA form, the CDR3 reads TGTGCCTGGGGATCCGTGGGACTCTCGATCTACGAGCAGTACTTC. The V gene is TRBV30, the J gene TRBJ2-7; TRBD2 is a possible D gene (6 bases). Deletions cut 5 bases from V and 3 bases from J, with 20 bases between. This CDR3 contains 15 residues. Per the germline V gene, CDR1 is GTSNPN and CDR2 is SVGIG (reference sequence). Full variable domain (remainder filled in from reference TRBV30 and TRBJ2-7): SQTIHQWPATLVQPVGSPLSLECTVEGTSNPNLYWYRQAAGRGLQLLFYSVGIGQISSEVPQNLSASRPQDRQFILSSKKLLLSDSGFYLCAWGSVGLSIYEQYFGPGTRLTVT.

The gene calls are TRBV11-3 and TRBJ2-7, with D perhaps matching TRBD1 or TRBD2 (7 bases each). From germline, CDR1 is SGHNT and CDR2 YENEEA. V gave up 4 bases and J gave up 3 bases, with 13 bases separating them. The CDR3 covers 14 residues. The CDR3 DNA follows: TGTGCCAGCAGCTCCCAGGGGGAGGGCTACGAGCAGTACTTC. Protein: CASSSQGEGYEQYF.

The CDR3 is CASGLTLAGSTDTQYF. The CDR3 nucleotides read TGTGCCAGCGGCCTTACACTAGCGGGGAGCACAGATACGCAGTATTTT. V usage is TRBV2 and J usage is TRBJ2-3, with 10 positions matching TRBD2. The CDR3 is made up of 16 amino acids. V gave up 8 bases and J gave up 0 bases; unmatched junction bases: 8. Looked up from germline, CDR1 is SNHLY and CDR2 is FYNNEI.

There are a few counts of this clone. The chain combines TRBV5-4 with TRBJ1-4; 9 nucleotides match TRBD1. The CDR3 totals 16 residues. V trimming: 4 bases; J trimming: 4 bases; junction bases outside the gene matches: 8. CDR1 SGHNT and CDR2 YYREEE come from the germline V gene (reference sequence). CDR3 sequence (DNA): TGTGCCAGCAGCGGAGGGACAGGGCCCGGTAATGAAAAACTGTTTTTT. It specifies CASSGGTGPGNEKLFF.

This rearrangement joins TRBV6-5 to TRBJ2-3; D tentatively reads TRBD1 or TRBD2 (6 bases each). Germline V CDR1 and CDR2: MNHEY, SVGAGI. The CDR3 spans 13 residues. Deletions cut 6 bases from V and 6 bases from J, with 13 bases between. Written as DNA, the CDR3 is TGTGCCAGCAGAGGGGGGCCTGGGGATACGCAGTATTTT. It is translated as CASRGGPGDTQYF.

This clone was found a few times. V usage is TRBV9 and J usage is TRBJ1-3; D is uncertain. Per the germline V gene, CDR1 is SGDLS and CDR2 is YYNGEE. This CDR3 spans 16 amino acids. The ends were cut back, 1 base at V and 0 bases at J, with 11 bases in the middle. As DNA, the CDR3 is TGTGCCAGCAGCGTAAATGCGGCGAGCTCTGGAAACACCATATATTTT. This gives the protein CASSVNAASSGNTIYF.

The chain is built from TRBV19 and TRBJ1-2; D perhaps matches TRBD1 (6 bases). This CDR3 region has 13 residues. CDR1 and CDR2 from the germline V gene are LNHDA and SQIVND (reference sequence). With 7 bases removed from V and 1 base from J, the gap between germline ends came to 10 bases. The CDR3 sequence is CASTSDSNYGYTF. In DNA form, the CDR3 reads TGTGCCAGTACCTCGGACAGTAACTATGGCTACACCTTC.

Comment on this clone: The same CDR3 is also encoded by other DNA sequences in this sample. V is TRBV5-1 and J is TRBJ1-2; TRBD1 matches 8 bases. The CDR3 loop spans 13 amino acids. V dropped 2 bases and J dropped 7; count of bases not matched to a gene: 4. From germline, CDR1 is SGHRS and CDR2 YFSETQ. DNA of the CDR3: TGCGCCAGCAGCTTTGGACAGGGAGGTGGCTACACCTTC. Amino acids: CASSFGQGGGYTF.

The J gene is TRBJ1-2, the V gene TRBV2; D is undetermined. CDR1 SNHLY and CDR2 FYNNEI come from the germline V gene. This CDR3 is 12 amino acids long. The V end was cut by 0 bases, the J end by 5 bases, with 4 bases between. The CDR3, as DNA: TGTGCCAGCAGTGAAGCTGGATATGGCTACACCTTC. Encoded protein: CASSEAGYGYTF.

The rearrangement joins TRBV7-9 to TRBJ1-1; D remains ambiguous. Germline V gives CDR1 SEHNR, CDR2 FQNEAQ (reference sequence). V was pared by 5 bases and J by 1 base, with 8 bases between. The CDR3 runs 13 residues. The DNA for the CDR3 is TGTGCCAGCAGCACTCAACAGAACACTGAAGCTTTCTTT. Its translation: CASSTQQNTEAFF. Full variable domain (outside the CDR3, taken from reference TRBV7-9 and TRBJ1-1): DTGVSQNPRHKITKRGQNVTFRCDPISEHNRLYWYRQTLGQGPEFLTYFQNEAQLEKSRLLSDRFSAERPKGSFSTLEIQRTEQGDSAMYLCASSTQQNTEAFFGQGTRLTVV.

The chain combines TRBV6-1 with TRBJ2-7, with TRBD2 identical over 7 bases. This CDR3 is built from 13 residues. The junction had 6 bases not matched to a gene; V was cut back by 6 bases and J by 4 bases. Germline assignment: CDR1 MNHNS and CDR2 SASEGT. The CDR3 reads CASSLADEYEQYF. The CDR3 DNA follows: TGTGCCAGCAGCCTAGCGGACGAATACGAGCAGTACTTC.

This chain uses TRBV4-1 with TRBJ1-3; D is unclear. Germline values: CDR1 MGHRA, CDR2 YSYEKL. The V and J ends lost 0 bases and 4 bases respectively, with 19 bases between them. The CDR3 is 18 amino acids. The CDR3 spells CASSQDFPPSLTGNTIYF. As DNA, the CDR3 is TGCGCCAGCAGCCAAGATTTTCCCCCCTCGCTGACCGGAAACACCATATATTTT.